This entry lists 12 T cell receptor beta chains sequenced from one sample in a study of blood T cells in healthy people across ages. It was with a sample-barcoded 5' primer and a J-beta primer mix that a second PCR of roughly 6 to 12 cycles was run. A single record per CDR3 protein comes from TCRdb applying MiXCR to the 5' RACE reads. The sample gives about 540,000 distinct CDR3 sequences, 24% of which show up once; just under 9% is in the top ten. These data were also filed under a second study, of T cells of mothers and their children.

Sequencing used blood. All receptors derive from a boy younger than 18 in good health.

This clonotype was picked up many times. This rearrangement joins TRBV5-6 to TRBJ2-5; possible D gene TRBD2, 7 bases. The germline gives CDR1 SGHDT, CDR2 YYEEEE. This CDR3 is 16 amino acids long. Trimming stripped 3 bases from V and 1 base from J, with 16 bases between. The CDR3 reads CASSSGAGEIQETQYF. CDR3 nucleotides: TGTGCCAGCAGCTCAGGGGCGGGGGAGATCCAAGAGACCCAGTACTTC.

Comment on this clonotype: Its ends do not fully match the called genes, so a read error is possible. The rearrangement uses TRBV29-1 and TRBJ2-1; unclear D gene. The germline CDR1 and CDR2 sequences are SQVTM and ANQGSEA. The CDR3 is 10 residues long. Here the CDR3 DNA reads TGCAGTTTCCGTTGGAATGAGCACTTCTTC. Protein sequence: CSFRWNEHFF.

This CDR3 is CASSLATDRWGYTF. The DNA of the CDR3 is TGTGCCAGCAGCTTAGCGACCGACCGGTGGGGCTACACCTTC. The chain combines TRBV7-8 with TRBJ1-2; D is uncertain. Between the trimmed V and J ends, which lost 0 bases and 8 bases, there was a span of 13 bases. Germline-derived CDR1 and CDR2 are SGHVS and FQNEAQ. The CDR3 has 14 amino acids.

This clonotype has just a few counts. The rearrangement uses TRBV9 and TRBJ2-3, with TRBD1 matching over 7 bases. The V gene's germline CDR1 is SGDLS and CDR2 YYNGEE. Germline trimming cut 4 bases from V and 3 bases from J; bases unmatched to any gene: 11. The CDR3 contains 16 residues. CDR3 coding DNA: TGTGCCAGCAGCCGTACCGGGGACAGTAAAACAGATACGCAGTATTTT. Amino acids: CASSRTGDSKTDTQYF.

The chain joins TRBV6-5 to TRBJ2-5; no reliable D call. The better agreement between TRBJ2-1 and the DNA end casts doubt on the J call. Germline-derived CDR1 and CDR2 are MNHEY and SVGAGI. This CDR3 comprises 12 residues. The DNA for the CDR3 is TGTGCCAGCAAAGGCCTGTACAATGAGCAGTTCTTC. This encodes CASKGLYNEQFF.

The rearrangement links TRBV7-9 to TRBJ2-1; D gene ambiguous. The germline CDR1 and CDR2 sequences are SEHNR and FQNEAQ (reference sequence). The CDR3 length is 12 residues. Trimming pared 1 base from V and 11 bases from J, leaving 9 bases between. CDR3 DNA: TGTGCCAGCAGCTTAGTTCTAGACCAGCAGTTCTTC. This gives the protein CASSLVLDQQFF. The full variable domain, rest sourced from reference TRBV7-9 and TRBJ2-1, is DTGVSQNPRHKITKRGQNVTFRCDPISEHNRLYWYRQTLGQGPEFLTYFQNEAQLEKSRLLSDRFSAERPKGSFSTLEIQRTEQGDSAMYLCASSLVLDQQFFGPGTRLTVL.

This chain connects TRBV29-1 to TRBJ1-5, with D possibly being TRBD1 (6 bases). V lost 6 bases, J lost 4 bases, and 13 bases lay in between. Germline CDR1 SQVTM, CDR2 ANQGSEA. The CDR3 runs 13 residues. The CDR3, as DNA: TGCAGCGTCGCAGGGGAGATTAATCAGCCCCAGCATTTT. Translation: CSVAGEINQPQHF. Using reference TRBV29-1 and TRBJ1-5 for the parts outside the CDR3, the full variable domain is SAVISQKPSRDICQRGTSLTIQCQVDSQVTMMFWYRQQPGQSLTLIATANQGSEATYESGFVIDKFPISRPNLTFSTLTVSNMSPEDSSIYLCSVAGEINQPQHFGDGTRLSIL.

CDR3 amino acids: CASSFYRREGPGLFF. The CDR3 DNA follows: TGTGCCAGCAGTTTCTATCGGCGGGAGGGCCCCGGTCTGTTCTTC. The chain employs TRBV27 and TRBJ2-1; 9 positions match TRBD2. There are 15 residues in the CDR3. The ends lost 3 bases at V and 15 bases at J; junction bases unmatched: 15. CDR1 is MNHEY and CDR2 is SMNVEV in the germline V gene (reference sequence).

The chain combines TRBV29-1 with TRBJ2-7; TRBD2 is a possible D gene (5 bases). CDR1 and CDR2 from the germline V gene are SQVTM and ANQGSEA. The V end was cut by 4 bases, the J end by 0 bases, with 16 bases between. The CDR3 covers 15 residues. The CDR3 nucleotides read TGCAGCGTTGTCGGGAATTGGGGAATCTCCTACGAGCAGTACTTC. Translated, it gives CSVVGNWGISYEQYF.

This chain links TRBV5-1 with TRBJ2-7; TRBD2 is a possible D gene (5 bases). The ends were cut back, 3 bases at V and 2 bases at J, with 18 bases in the middle. Looked up from germline, CDR1 is SGHRS and CDR2 is YFSETQ. The CDR3 covers 16 residues. CDR3 coding DNA: TGCGCCAGCAGCTGGAACGGGGTACTCCAACCCTACGAGCAGTACTTC. Protein sequence: CASSWNGVLQPYEQYF.

J is TRBJ1-1 and V is TRBV6-1; TRBD1 matches at 7 bases. Germline V gene lookup returns CDR1 MNHNS and CDR2 SASEGT. The CDR3 totals 16 residues. Losses at the gene ends were 5 bases for V and 1 base for J; bases not matched to a gene: 10. CDR3 loop: CASSRRTGTRNTEAFF. DNA of the CDR3: TGTGCCAGCAGTCGTCGGACAGGCACGAGGAACACTGAAGCTTTCTTT.

The chain combines TRBV9 with TRBJ2-7, with D tentatively TRBD1 (6 bases). Trimming pared 4 bases from V and 0 bases from J, leaving 17 bases between. This CDR3 has 16 residues. Germline CDR1 is SGDLS and CDR2 is YYNGEE. This chain's CDR3 is CASSPQGRGFSYEQYF. The CDR3 DNA sequence: TGTGCCAGCAGCCCACAAGGTAGGGGGTTCTCCTACGAGCAGTACTTC.